This T cell receptor beta chain was retrieved from a study of OX40 agonist ivuxolimab in advanced cancers. Broadly, across the study: Ivuxolimab was a fully human IgG2 agonistic monoclonal antibody targeting the costimulatory receptor OX40 (CD134). Intravenous ivuxolimab was administered to patients every 2 weeks at six dose levels: 0.01, 0.1, 0.3, 1.5, 3 and 10 mg/kg. Of the roughly 54 patients in dose escalation, 19 had hepatocellular carcinoma, around 15 had melanoma, 9 had renal cell carcinoma and 9 had head and neck cancer. A male proportion of approximately 83% and a mean age of approximately 55 years, ranging from about 20 to 85, were recorded for the dose-escalation cohort. Prior anti-PD-1, anti-PD-L1 or anti-CTLA-4 therapy was permitted, and checkpoint inhibitors had been received by around 39% of dose-escalation patients. Partial responses occurred in three dose-escalation patients, of whom one had hepatocellular carcinoma and two had cutaneous melanoma. Peripheral TCRbeta sequencing aimed to test whether ivuxolimab altered TCR sequence diversity and caused clonal T-cell expansion. The monotherapy dose-escalation portion (N of about 57 patients) of the phase I ivuxolimab trial is reported in the paper. Overall results and qualifications from the work: In the 0.1-3.0 mg/kg groups, partial responders had among the lowest normalized peripheral clonal expansion, particularly in CD8+ T cells. At doses from 0.1 to 3.0 mg/kg, clonal expansion was seen in both CD4+ and CD8+ blood T cells between baseline and week 6. Low levels of normalized T-cell clonal expansion were also seen in some patients who did not respond. The antigen specificity of the clonally expanded peripheral T cells was not determined. After ivuxolimab, more expanded clones were found on average in CD8+ T cells than in CD4+ T cells.

To sequence the TCRbeta CDR3 region, genomic DNA was isolated from the sorted cells. The immunoSEQ Assay was used to sequence the TCRbeta CDR3 regions. Imported from immuneACCESS, the table was reduced by TCRdb to in-frame sequences with V and J called. These copies leave out some clones; in studies compared against another copy, an unresolved V gene accounts for under half, and the cause of the remainder is not known. For this sample there are about 64,000 clones; around 80% appear just once. The ten biggest clones cover about 1.9% of the sample. The trial excluded patients who had a history of autoimmune disease or who were on systemic immunosuppression. Peripheral blood for TCR sequencing was drawn from every dose cohort at baseline, at cycle 4 day 1 and at cycle 7 day 1. Samples came from an open-label, multicenter, first-in-human phase I dose-escalation trial of ivuxolimab. Adults with locally advanced or metastatic melanoma, renal cell carcinoma, hepatocellular carcinoma or head and neck squamous cell carcinoma were enrolled in the trial. CD4+ and CD8+ T cells were sorted separately from peripheral blood before TCR sequencing.

Regarding this clone: Its antigen target is currently unknown. Per-nucleotide qualities are absent, and no much larger clonotype sits a single base away.

The starting material was CD4+ or CD8+ T cells sorted from blood, obtained in a trial of the OX40 agonist ivuxolimab. This clonotype was obtained from an adult with an advanced solid tumor such as melanoma, head and neck, liver or kidney cancer.

CDR3 loop: CASTTGTGGTEAFF. The DNA reads TGCGCCAGTACTACCGGGACAGGAGGGACTGAAGCTTTCTTT. The rearrangement joined TRBV5-1 to TRBJ1-1, with 8 middle bases fitting TRBD1. For this chain, trimming is 8 bases at the V end and 5 bases at the J end, and the number of junction bases without a gene match is 11. There are 14 amino acids in the CDR3, from cysteine to phenylalanine inclusive. Here the CDR3 DNA is all that survives: 42 bases in frame from base 1. Taken from the germline V gene, the CDR1 and CDR2 loops are SGHRS and YFSETQ.